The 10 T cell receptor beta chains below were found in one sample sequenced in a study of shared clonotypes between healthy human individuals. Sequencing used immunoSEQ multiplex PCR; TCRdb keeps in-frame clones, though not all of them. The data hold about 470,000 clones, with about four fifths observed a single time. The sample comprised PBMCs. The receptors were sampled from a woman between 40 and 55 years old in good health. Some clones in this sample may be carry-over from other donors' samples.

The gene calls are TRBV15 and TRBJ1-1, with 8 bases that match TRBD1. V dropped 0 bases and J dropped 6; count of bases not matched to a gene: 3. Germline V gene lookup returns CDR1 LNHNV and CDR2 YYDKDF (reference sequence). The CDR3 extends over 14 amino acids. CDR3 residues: CATSRDQGAAEAFF. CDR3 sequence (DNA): TGTGCCACCAGCAGAGATCAGGGGGCAGCTGAAGCTTTCTTT.

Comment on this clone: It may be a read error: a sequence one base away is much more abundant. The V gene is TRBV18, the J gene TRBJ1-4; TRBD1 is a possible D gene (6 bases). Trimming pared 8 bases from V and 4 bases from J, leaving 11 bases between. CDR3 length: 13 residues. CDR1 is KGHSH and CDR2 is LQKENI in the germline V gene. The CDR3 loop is CASSRGNNEKLFF. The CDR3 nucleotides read TGTGCCAGCAGCAGGGGCAATAATGAAAAACTGTTTTTT. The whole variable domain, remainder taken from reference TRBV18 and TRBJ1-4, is NAGVMQNPRHLVRRRGQEARLRCSPMKGHSHVYWYRQLPEEGLKFMVYLQKENIIDESGMPKERFSAEFPKEGPSILRIQQVVRGDSAAYFCASSRGNNEKLFFGSGTQLSVL.

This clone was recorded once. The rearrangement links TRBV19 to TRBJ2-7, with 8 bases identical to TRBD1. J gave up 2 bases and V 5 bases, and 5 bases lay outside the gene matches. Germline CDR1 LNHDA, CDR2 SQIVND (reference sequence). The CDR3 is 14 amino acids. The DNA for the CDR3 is TGTGCCAGTAGTGTCCGACAGGGGACCTACGAGCAGTACTTC. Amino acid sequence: CASSVRQGTYEQYF.

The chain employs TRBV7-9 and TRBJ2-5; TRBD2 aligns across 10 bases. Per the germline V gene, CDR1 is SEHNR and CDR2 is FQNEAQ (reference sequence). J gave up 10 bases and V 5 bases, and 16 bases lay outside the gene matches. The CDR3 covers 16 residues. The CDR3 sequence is CASSQGALAGPGHQYF. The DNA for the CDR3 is TGTGCCAGCAGCCAAGGGGCACTAGCGGGACCAGGTCACCAGTACTTC.

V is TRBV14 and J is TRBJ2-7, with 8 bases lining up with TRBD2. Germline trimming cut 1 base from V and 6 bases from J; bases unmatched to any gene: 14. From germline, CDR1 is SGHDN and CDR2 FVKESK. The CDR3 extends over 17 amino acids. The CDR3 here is CASSQAPGGPTVSEQYF. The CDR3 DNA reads TGTGCCAGCAGCCAAGCCCCGGGAGGGCCGACCGTCTCCGAGCAGTACTTC.

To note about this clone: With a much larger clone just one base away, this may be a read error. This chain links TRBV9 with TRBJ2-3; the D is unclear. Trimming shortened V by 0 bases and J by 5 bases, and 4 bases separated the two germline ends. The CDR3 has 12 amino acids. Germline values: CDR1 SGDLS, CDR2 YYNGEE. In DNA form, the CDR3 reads TGTGCCAGCAGCGTAGAGGGAGATACGCAGTATTTT. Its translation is CASSVEGDTQYF.

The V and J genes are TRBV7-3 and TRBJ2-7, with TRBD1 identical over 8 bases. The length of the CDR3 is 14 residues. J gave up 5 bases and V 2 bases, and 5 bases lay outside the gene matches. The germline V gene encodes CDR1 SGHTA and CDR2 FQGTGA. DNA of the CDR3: TGTGCCAGCAGCTTAGGGACAGGTCTCGACGAGCAGTACTTC. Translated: CASSLGTGLDEQYF. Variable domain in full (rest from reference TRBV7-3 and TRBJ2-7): GAGVSQTPSNKVTEKGKYVELRCDPISGHTALYWYRQSLGQGPEFLIYFQGTGAADDSGLPNDRFFAVRPEGSVSTLKIQRTERGDSAVYLCASSLGTGLDEQYFGPGTRLTVT.

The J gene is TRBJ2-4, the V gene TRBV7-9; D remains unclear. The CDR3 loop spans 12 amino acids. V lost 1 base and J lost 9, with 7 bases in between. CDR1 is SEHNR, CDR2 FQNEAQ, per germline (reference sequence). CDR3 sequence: CASSLGGVIQYF. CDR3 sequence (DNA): TGTGCCAGCAGCTTAGGTGGGGTCATTCAGTACTTC.

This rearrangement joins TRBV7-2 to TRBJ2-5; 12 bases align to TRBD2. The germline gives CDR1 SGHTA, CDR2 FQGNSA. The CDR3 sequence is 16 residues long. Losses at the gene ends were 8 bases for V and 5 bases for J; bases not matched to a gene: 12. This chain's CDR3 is CASSSRTSGAGETQYF. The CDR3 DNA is TGTGCCAGCTCCTCGCGGACTAGCGGGGCAGGCGAGACCCAGTACTTC.

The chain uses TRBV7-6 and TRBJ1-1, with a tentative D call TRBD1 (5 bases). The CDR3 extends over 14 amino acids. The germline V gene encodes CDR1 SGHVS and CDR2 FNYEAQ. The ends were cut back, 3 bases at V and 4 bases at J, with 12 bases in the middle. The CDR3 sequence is CASSLGRGGTEAFF. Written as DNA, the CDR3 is TGTGCCAGCAGCTTGGGCCGCGGGGGCACTGAAGCTTTCTTT.